This T cell receptor beta chain was identified in a study of T cell changes during pregnancy in multiple sclerosis. The repertoire was sequenced with immunoSEQ multiplex PCR; TCRdb's copy has only in-frame clones and lacks some. The sample contains 100,000 or so clones, around 93% of which appear only once. Between the trimmed V and J ends, which lost 5 bases and 1 base, there was a span of 18 bases. The germline V gene has CDR1 LGHNA and CDR2 YNFKEQ. The CDR3 contains 16 residues. The sample here was peripheral blood, taken before pregnancy. This sequence joins TRBV4-2 and TRBJ2-7, with D tentatively TRBD1 (5 bases). The origin of this receptor is a female donor with multiple sclerosis, enrolled in a pregnancy study. DNA for the CDR3: TGTGCCAGCAGCACAGGAAGGACCGGCTTATCCTACGAGCAGTACTTC. Protein product: CASSTGRTGLSYEQYF.